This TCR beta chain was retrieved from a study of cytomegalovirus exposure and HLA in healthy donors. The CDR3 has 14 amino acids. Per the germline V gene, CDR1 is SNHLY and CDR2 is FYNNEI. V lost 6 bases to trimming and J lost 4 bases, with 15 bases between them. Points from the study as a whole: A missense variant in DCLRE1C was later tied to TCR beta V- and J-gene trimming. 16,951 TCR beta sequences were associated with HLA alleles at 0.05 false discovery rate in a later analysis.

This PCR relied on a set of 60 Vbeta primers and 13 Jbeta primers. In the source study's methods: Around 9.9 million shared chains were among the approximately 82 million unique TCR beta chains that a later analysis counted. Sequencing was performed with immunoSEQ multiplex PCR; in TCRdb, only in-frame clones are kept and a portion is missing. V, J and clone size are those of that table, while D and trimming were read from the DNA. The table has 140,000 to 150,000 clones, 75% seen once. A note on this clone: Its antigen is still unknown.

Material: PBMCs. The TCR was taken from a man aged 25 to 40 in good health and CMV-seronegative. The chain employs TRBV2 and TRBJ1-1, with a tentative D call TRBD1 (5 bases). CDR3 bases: TGTGCCAGCAGCGTTCGCAGGGTTTTCACTGAAGCTTTCTTT. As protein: CASSVRRVFTEAFF.